The clone carrying this T cell receptor (beta chain) was counted once. As yet, its antigen is unknown. The study ran its PCR with 60 Vbeta and 13 Jbeta primers. The method was immunoSEQ multiplex PCR; TCRdb's version includes in-frame clones alone and lacks a portion of them. This sample has roughly 120,000 clones; 81% occur once, and the top ten carry less than 1.1%. Trimming took 4 bases from V and 2 from J, leaving 11 bases between them. The length of the CDR3 is 14 residues. Germline V gene data show CDR1 as SGDLS and CDR2 as YYNGEE. The data derive from a study of cytomegalovirus exposure and HLA in healthy donors. Study-level points and caveats: Likely technical artifact: a cluster of highly shared sequence variants. Accurate predictions that matched the HLA-A and HLA-B alleles of most subjects were reportedly made from TCR beta sequences.

The rearrangement links TRBV9 to TRBJ2-3; D might be TRBD1 (6 bases). Sample: PBMCs. This TCR was recovered from a woman aged 25 to 45 in good health and CMV-seronegative. CDR3 nucleotides: TGTGCCAGCAGCATCGGGACACACACAGATACGCAGTATTTT. Translation: CASSIGTHTDTQYF.